Each of the 25 T cell receptor beta chains below was sequenced from the same sample in a study of blood T cells in healthy people across ages. Sample-barcoded 5' priming and a J-beta primer mix drove a second PCR of roughly 6 to 12 cycles. TCRdb reprocessed the 5' RACE reads with MiXCR, giving one entry per CDR3 protein. The profile shows some 1.1 million distinct CDR3 sequences, about two fifths of them singletons. The sequenced material came from blood. The source is a man younger than 35 in good health.

This clonotype was observed at least ten times. The chain combines TRBV6-6 with TRBJ2-5; D is ambiguous. In germline, CDR1 is MNHNY, CDR2 SVGAGI (reference sequence). The ends were cut back, 5 bases at V and 2 bases at J, with 12 bases in the middle. The CDR3 extends over 14 amino acids. The CDR3 region has the DNA TGTGCCAGCAGTGACCCTCGCAGGCAAGAGACCCAGTACTTC. Translated, it gives CASSDPRRQETQYF.

The DNA for the CDR3 is TGTGCCAGCAGCCCGGGGAGTCACAATGAGCAGTTCTTC. It translates to CASSPGSHNEQFF. The V call is TRBV14, the J call TRBJ2-1; D is possibly TRBD2 (5 bases). V shed 4 bases and J shed 5 bases, with 9 bases lying between them. Germline-derived CDR1 and CDR2 are SGHDN and FVKESK. This CDR3 has 13 amino acids.

CDR3 coding DNA: TGTGCCAGCAGCCAAGTCGTACAGAGCTCCTACAATGAGCAGTTCTTC. Its translation: CASSQVVQSSYNEQFF. J is TRBJ2-1 and V is TRBV3-1; D not certain. This CDR3 region has 16 residues. Per the germline V gene, CDR1 is LGHDT and CDR2 is YNNKEL (reference sequence). V dropped 1 base and J dropped 0 bases, with 10 bases sitting between them.

The chain recombines TRBV7-9 with TRBJ1-1; possibly TRBD1 for D (6 bases). The CDR3 covers 15 residues. V was clipped by 4 bases and J by 0 bases, with 12 bases between them. Germline V lookup: CDR1 SEHNR, CDR2 FQNEAQ (reference sequence). The CDR3 region is CASSSQGNMNTEAFF. The CDR3, as DNA: TGTGCCAGCAGCTCACAGGGCAACATGAACACTGAAGCTTTCTTT.

CDR3 amino acids: CASRATSGGRAYF. The CDR3 region has the DNA TGTGCCAGCAGAGCCACTAGCGGGGGCCGGGCGTACTTC. The chain joins TRBV6-5 to TRBJ2-7; 11 bases match TRBD2. The trim removed 6 bases at V and 12 bases at J, leaving 10 bases unmatched. The CDR3 totals 13 residues. Germline V gene sequence: CDR1 MNHEY, CDR2 SVGAGI.

V and J are TRBV4-1 and TRBJ1-4; no clear D gene. Deletions cut 0 bases from V and 7 bases from J, with 9 bases between. The V gene's germline CDR1 is MGHRA and CDR2 YSYEKL. This CDR3 is 14 amino acids long. The CDR3: CASSQDASLEKLFF. In DNA, the CDR3 is TGCGCCAGCAGCCAAGATGCCAGTCTTGAAAAACTGTTTTTT.

The chain employs TRBV3-1 and TRBJ1-2; 7 bases align to TRBD1. Germline V gives CDR1 LGHDT, CDR2 YNNKEL (reference sequence). CDR3 length: 14 residues. Unmatched junction bases numbered 4, after V lost 2 bases and J lost 4 bases. CDR3 sequence: CASSQTDRIYGYTF. The CDR3 DNA reads TGTGCCAGCAGCCAAACGGACAGGATCTATGGCTACACCTTC. Combining the CDR3 with reference TRBV3-1 and TRBJ1-2 gives the whole variable domain DTAVSQTPKYLVTQMGNDKSIKCEQNLGHDTMYWYKQDSKKFLKIMFSYNNKELIINETVPNRFSPKSPDKAHLNLHINSLELGDSAVYFCASSQTDRIYGYTFGSGTRLTVV.

The gene calls are TRBV6-6 and TRBJ2-3, with TRBD2 matching 7 bases. Germline V gene lookup returns CDR1 MNHNY and CDR2 SVGAGI (reference sequence). CDR3 size: 15 residues. Germline trimming cut 5 bases from V and 1 base from J; bases unmatched to any gene: 6. The CDR3 region has the DNA TGTGCCAGCAGTGCCCGACTAGCCGGCACAGATACGCAGTATTTT. It codes for CASSARLAGTDTQYF.

V is TRBV4-3 and J is TRBJ1-4; D unresolved. Germline assignment: CDR1 LGHNA and CDR2 YSLEER. The CDR3 is 15 amino acids. The V end was cut by 1 base, the J end by 12 bases, with 18 bases between. CDR3 bases: TGCGCCAGCAGCCAAGCCGACCTGGGAGGGCGGGAACTGTTTTTT. Protein: CASSQADLGGRELFF.

This clonotype was seen more than once but under ten times. The gene calls are TRBV7-9 and TRBJ2-3; no clear D gene. The V and J ends lost 5 bases and 2 bases respectively, with 14 bases between them. The CDR3 is 15 amino acids. Germline values: CDR1 SEHNR, CDR2 FQNEAQ (reference sequence). The CDR3 protein is CASSGVTPITDTQYF. The CDR3 bases are TGTGCCAGCAGCGGAGTGACACCCATCACAGATACGCAGTATTTT.

The chain is built from TRBV20-1 and TRBJ2-7; the D gene is possibly TRBD1 (5 bases). V gave up 3 bases and J gave up 6 bases, with 18 bases separating them. The CDR3 covers 14 residues. Germline V lookup: CDR1 DFQATT, CDR2 SNEGSKA (reference sequence). CDR3 loop: CSASVGHPSPEQYF. The CDR3 DNA is TGCAGTGCTAGTGTTGGACACCCGTCGCCCGAGCAGTACTTC.

With regard to this clonotype: A read error may produce the germline difference seen at one junction end. The chain couples TRBV25-1 to TRBJ2-7; the D is unclear. The CDR3 consists of 12 residues. Germline CDR1 is MGHDK and CDR2 is SYGVNS. The CDR3 loop is CASSVIGYEQYF. The CDR3 DNA reads as TGCGCCAGCAGTGTTATAGGCTACGAGCAGTACTTC.

The chain employs TRBV28 and TRBJ2-3; 7 nucleotides match TRBD2. The length of the CDR3 is 14 residues. CDR1 is MDHEN and CDR2 is SYDVKM in the germline V gene. V gave up 8 bases and J gave up 5 bases; unmatched junction bases: 10. CDR3 sequence: CASAPSGSGDTQYF. Here the CDR3 DNA reads TGTGCCAGCGCCCCTAGCGGAAGTGGAGATACGCAGTATTTT.

The sample holds a few counts of this clonotype. V and J are TRBV12-3 or TRBV12-4 and TRBJ2-1; 7 nucleotides agree with TRBD1. V lost 6 bases to trimming and J lost 0 bases; unmatched junction nucleotides: 5. The CDR3 has 15 amino acids. CDR3 coding DNA: TGTGCCAGCAGCGGAACAGGGGTCTCCTACAATGAGCAGTTCTTC. It is translated as CASSGTGVSYNEQFF.

In its sample, this clonotype was seen many times. This rearrangement joins TRBV11-1 to TRBJ1-1; D unresolved. Germline lookup yields CDR1 SGHAT and CDR2 FQDESV (reference sequence). The CDR3 consists of 14 residues. V was pared by 3 bases and J by 5 bases, with 13 bases between. CDR3 in amino acids: CASSFSGLGTEAFF. The CDR3 DNA reads as TGTGCCAGCAGCTTCTCCGGCCTGGGAACTGAAGCTTTCTTT.

J is TRBJ1-2 and V is TRBV20-1; a possible D gene is TRBD1 (5 bases). The V gene's germline CDR1 is DFQATT and CDR2 SNEGSKA (reference sequence). This CDR3 contains 13 residues. Trimming shortened V by 3 bases and J by 3 bases, and 11 bases separated the two germline ends. CDR3 amino acids: CSASEGAYYGYTF. CDR3 sequence (DNA): TGCAGTGCTAGTGAAGGGGCTTACTATGGCTACACCTTC.

This clonotype showed up just a few times. The chain uses TRBV12-3 or TRBV12-4 and TRBJ1-2, with D unresolved. Trimming shortened V by 5 bases and J by 6 bases, and 16 bases separated the two germline ends. The CDR3 is 14 residues long. This CDR3 reads CASSRAGQADGYTF. The CDR3 nucleotides read TGTGCCAGCAGTCGCGCGGGTCAGGCGGATGGCTACACCTTC.

This sequence joins TRBV4-3 and TRBJ1-1; 7 bases map to TRBD1. The germline V gene has CDR1 LGHNA and CDR2 YSLEER. The V and J ends lost 0 bases and 0 bases, in that order; junction bases with no gene match: 7. This CDR3 spans 17 amino acids. Written as DNA, the CDR3 is TGCGCCAGCAGCCAAGACCCAGGGGGGATCATGAACACTGAAGCTTTCTTT. Its protein is CASSQDPGGIMNTEAFF.

This clonotype appeared once. The CDR3 bases are TGTGCCAGCAGCGCCGGGGCTAGCGGAAGCACAGATACGCAGTATTTT. Amino acid sequence: CASSAGASGSTDTQYF. The chain employs TRBV9 and TRBJ2-3, with 7 bases identical to TRBD2. Germline lookup yields CDR1 SGDLS and CDR2 YYNGEE. The CDR3 runs to 16 residues. With V trimmed by 3 bases and J by 0 bases, 7 bases remained unmatched.

The chain links TRBV20-1 to TRBJ1-4; D may be TRBD1 (5 bases). This CDR3 is 14 amino acids long. In germline, CDR1 is DFQATT, CDR2 SNEGSKA (reference sequence). V lost 1 base to trimming and J lost 6 bases, with 12 bases between them. CDR3 amino acids: CSARVGAGYEKLFF. In DNA form, the CDR3 reads TGCAGTGCTAGAGTAGGGGCGGGTTATGAAAAACTGTTTTTT.

This clonotype was detected only a few times. The chain employs TRBV20-1 and TRBJ1-2; no definite D call. V was cut by 0 bases and J by 2 bases, with 10 bases left in between. From germline, CDR1 is DFQATT and CDR2 SNEGSKA (reference sequence). This CDR3 contains 14 residues. CDR3 loop: CSARDGEGNYGYTF. The CDR3 DNA reads as TGCAGTGCTAGAGATGGGGAGGGCAACTATGGCTACACCTTC.

The chain recombines TRBV12-3 or TRBV12-4 with TRBJ1-5; no reliable D call. The germline V and J ends were trimmed by 4 bases and 9 bases, with 10 bases remaining between them. The CDR3 sequence is 12 residues long. For the CDR3, the DNA is TGTGCCAGCAGTTCTGTTATTTGGCCCCAGCATTTT. This encodes CASSSVIWPQHF.

The genes are TRBV4-1 and TRBJ2-1; either TRBD1 or TRBD2 may supply D (5 bases each). The CDR3 extends over 14 amino acids. Germline V gives CDR1 MGHRA, CDR2 YSYEKL. The V and J ends lost 1 base and 9 bases respectively, with 13 bases between them. CDR3 amino acids: CASSQGPGRGEQFF. In nucleotides, the CDR3 is TGCGCCAGCAGCCAAGGGCCGGGGCGCGGTGAGCAGTTCTTC.

V gene TRBV4-1 combines with J gene TRBJ1-4, with 7 bases that match TRBD1. After removal of 5 bases from V and 5 bases from J, the junction contained 14 bases not matched to a gene. This CDR3 has 17 residues. Per the germline V gene, CDR1 is MGHRA and CDR2 is YSYEKL. CDR3 loop: CASSSRRGGQRNEKLFF. In DNA form, the CDR3 reads TGCGCCAGCAGCTCCAGACGCGGGGGACAGAGAAATGAAAAACTGTTTTTT.

The CDR3 DNA sequence: TGTGCCAGCAGCGTGTGGGACTCATTGACTGGGACTGAAGCTTTCTTT. The encoded protein is CASSVWDSLTGTEAFF. V is TRBV7-2 and J is TRBJ1-1; TRBD1 is a possible D gene (5 bases). V lost 5 bases and J lost 5, with 21 bases in between. Germline V gives CDR1 SGHTA, CDR2 FQGNSA. The CDR3 has 16 residues.